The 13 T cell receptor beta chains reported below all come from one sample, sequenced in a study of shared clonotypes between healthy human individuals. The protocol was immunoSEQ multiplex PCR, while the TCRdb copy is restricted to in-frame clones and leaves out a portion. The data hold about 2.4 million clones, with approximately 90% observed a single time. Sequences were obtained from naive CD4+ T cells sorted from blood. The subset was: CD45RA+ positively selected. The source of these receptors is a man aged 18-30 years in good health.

CDR3 in DNA: TGCGCCAGCAGCTTGGCCCGGGGAGGTGGCGGGGAGCTGTTTTTT. Its protein is CASSLARGGGGELFF. The genes are TRBV5-1 and TRBJ2-2; tentative D call: TRBD2 (6 bases). The CDR3 totals 15 residues. V was cut by 0 bases and J by 7 bases, with 13 bases left in between. Germline assignment: CDR1 SGHRS and CDR2 YFSETQ.

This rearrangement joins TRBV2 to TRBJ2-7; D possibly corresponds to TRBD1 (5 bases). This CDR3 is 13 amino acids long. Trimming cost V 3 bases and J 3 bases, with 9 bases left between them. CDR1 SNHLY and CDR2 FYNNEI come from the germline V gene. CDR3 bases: TGTGCCAGCAGTGAGTCAGGGCTCTACGAGCAGTACTTC. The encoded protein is CASSESGLYEQYF.

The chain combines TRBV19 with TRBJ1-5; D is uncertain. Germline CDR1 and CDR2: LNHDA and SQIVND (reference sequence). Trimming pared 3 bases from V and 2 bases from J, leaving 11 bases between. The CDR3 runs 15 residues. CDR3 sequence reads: CASSIRSGGNQPQHF. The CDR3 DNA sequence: TGTGCCAGTAGTATCAGGTCTGGGGGCAATCAGCCCCAGCATTTT.

The CDR3 region is CASSYPPGGSEKLFF. The CDR3 DNA reads TGTGCCAGCAGTTACCCCCCCGGGGGGAGTGAAAAACTGTTTTTT. The chain joins TRBV6-5 to TRBJ1-4; tentatively, D is TRBD1 (5 bases). Germline values: CDR1 MNHEY, CDR2 SVGAGI. Trimming took 2 bases from V and 7 from J, leaving 14 bases between them. The CDR3 length is 15 residues.

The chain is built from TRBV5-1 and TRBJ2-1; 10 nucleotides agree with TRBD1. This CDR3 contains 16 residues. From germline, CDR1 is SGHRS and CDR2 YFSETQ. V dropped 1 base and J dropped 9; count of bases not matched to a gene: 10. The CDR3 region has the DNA TGCGCCAGCAGCTTGATCCCGGGACAGGGGAACGGTGAGCAGTTCTTC. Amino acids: CASSLIPGQGNGEQFF.

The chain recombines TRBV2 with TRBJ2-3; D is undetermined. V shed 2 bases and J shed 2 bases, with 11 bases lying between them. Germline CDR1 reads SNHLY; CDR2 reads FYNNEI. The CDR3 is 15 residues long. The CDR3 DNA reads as TGTGCCAGCAGTGAATCCCCTCCTTACACAGATACGCAGTATTTT. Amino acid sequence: CASSESPPYTDTQYF.

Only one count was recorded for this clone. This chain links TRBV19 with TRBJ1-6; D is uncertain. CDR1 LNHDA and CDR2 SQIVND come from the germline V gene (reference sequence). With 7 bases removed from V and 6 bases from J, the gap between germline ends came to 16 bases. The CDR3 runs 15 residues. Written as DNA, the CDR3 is TGTGCCAGTACCCCTAGTCCGACGGGTAATTCACCCCTCCACTTT. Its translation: CASTPSPTGNSPLHF.

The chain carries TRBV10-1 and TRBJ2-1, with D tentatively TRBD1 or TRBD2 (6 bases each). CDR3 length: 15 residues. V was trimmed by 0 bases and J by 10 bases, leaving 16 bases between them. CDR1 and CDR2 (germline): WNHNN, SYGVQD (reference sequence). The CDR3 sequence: CASSESVGGPTEQFF. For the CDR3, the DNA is TGCGCCAGCAGTGAGTCGGTCGGGGGCCCCACCGAGCAGTTCTTC.

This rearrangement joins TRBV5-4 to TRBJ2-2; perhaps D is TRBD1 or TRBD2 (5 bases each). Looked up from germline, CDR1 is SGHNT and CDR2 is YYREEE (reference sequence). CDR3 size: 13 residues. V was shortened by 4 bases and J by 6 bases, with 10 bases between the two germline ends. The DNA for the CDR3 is TGTGCCAGCAGCGGGACCGGATCCGGGGAGCTGTTTTTT. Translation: CASSGTGSGELFF.

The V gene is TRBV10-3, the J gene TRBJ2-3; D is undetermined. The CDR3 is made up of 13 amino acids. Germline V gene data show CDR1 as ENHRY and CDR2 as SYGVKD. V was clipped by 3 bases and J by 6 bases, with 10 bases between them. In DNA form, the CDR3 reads TGTGCCATCAGTGAATTTCGGCTTGATACGCAGTATTTT. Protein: CAISEFRLDTQYF.

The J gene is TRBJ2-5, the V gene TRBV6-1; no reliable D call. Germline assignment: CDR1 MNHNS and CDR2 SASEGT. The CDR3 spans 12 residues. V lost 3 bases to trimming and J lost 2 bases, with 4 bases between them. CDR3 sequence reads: CASSDNQETQYF. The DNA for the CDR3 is TGTGCCAGCAGTGATAATCAAGAGACCCAGTACTTC.

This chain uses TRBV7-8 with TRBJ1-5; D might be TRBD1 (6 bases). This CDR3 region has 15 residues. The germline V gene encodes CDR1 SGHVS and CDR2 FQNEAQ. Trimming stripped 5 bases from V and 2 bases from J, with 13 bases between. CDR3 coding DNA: TGTGCCAGCAGCGCACAGGGTAGGGGCAATCAGCCCCAGCATTTT. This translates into CASSAQGRGNQPQHF.

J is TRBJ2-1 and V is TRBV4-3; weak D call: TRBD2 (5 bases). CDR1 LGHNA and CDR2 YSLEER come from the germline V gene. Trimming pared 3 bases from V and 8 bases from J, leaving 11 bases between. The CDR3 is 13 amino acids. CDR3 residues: CASSQDFRDEQFF. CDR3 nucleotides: TGCGCCAGCAGCCAGGACTTTCGGGATGAGCAGTTCTTC.